This T cell receptor beta chain emerged from a study of T cells in Graves' hyperthyroidism and ophthalmopathy (dated by TCRdb to about 2019). Turning to the overall study: Peripheral blood samples were taken at initial diagnosis, before any treatment was given. Once sampling was done, hyperthyroidism patients were given methimazole at a starting dose of 30 mg daily, whereas ophthalmopathy patients were given high-dose intravenous methylprednisolone. Whether ophthalmopathy could be predicted prospectively was tested in an independent validation cohort made up of 18 to 20 hyperthyroidism patients plus 17 patients who later progressed to ophthalmopathy. The 100 or so discovery patients were randomly split 7:3 into training and test sets. The study also compared thyroid tissue and blood T-cell repertoires from five or six Graves' hyperthyroidism patients. To identify distinguishing TCR V-J signatures, a discovery cohort of about 100 patients was used, comprising 40 to 45 with Graves' ophthalmopathy and 57 with stable Graves' hyperthyroidism. According to the paper, TCR Vbeta CDR3 sequencing was carried out on approximately 140 peripheral blood samples, which came from more than 40 ophthalmopathy, 75 or so hyperthyroidism and about 17 progressor patients. What the authors observed across the whole study: A 13 V-J signature model separated ophthalmopathy from stable hyperthyroidism, with about 88% sensitivity and 81.08% specificity in cross-validation and 80%/75% in testing. Sample size was not statistically predetermined, and investigators were not blinded to group allocation. Most expanded thyroid clonotypes (frequency above 0.001) were also detected in blood, a finding suggesting that blood repertoires may reflect thyroid immune responses. In validation, the model predicted progression to ophthalmopathy a median of roughly 6.1 months before onset, with around 70% sensitivity and roughly 72% specificity.

This clonotype has at least ten counts. Its antigen remains undetermined. Base qualities are missing; no much larger clone stands one base away. Graves' hyperthyroidism was defined as stable when no progression to ophthalmopathy occurred over 18 months of follow-up. Hyperthyroidism patients were newly diagnosed, with disease duration under 2 months, and aged 18 to 65 years. The study excluded patients with uncontrolled infections, other autoimmune diseases, pregnancy or lactation. Diagnoses were established on the basis of clinical symptoms, serum thyroxine and TRAb, thyroid ultrasound, and orbital computed tomography. Ficoll-Paque density gradient centrifugation was used to isolate PBMCs from about 10 ml of fresh peripheral blood. Trizol reagent was used to extract total RNA, and RNA quality was then checked on an Agilent 2100 Bioanalyzer. The TCR beta CDR3 regions were amplified from the RNA transcripts. The first round of RT-PCR for the TCR CDR3 was performed with the HTBI primer set and the Qiagen OneStep RT-PCR kit. Libraries were constructed in a second round of multiplex PCR, after which size selection and purification were performed. The libraries were sequenced on an Illumina HiSeq2000 using paired-end 100 bp reads. The authors' analysis ran thus. SOAPnuke was used to process the raw data, with reads discarded if the reads contained adapters or uncalled bases, had a mean Phred below 15, or lacked an exact constant-primer or identifier match. COPE v1.2.5 was used to merge the high-quality paired reads, and each unique nucleotide sequence was defined as a clonotype. MiTCR v1.1 was used to align the clonotypes against IMGT TRBV, TRBD and TRBJ reference segments. Only V-J combinations with frequency above 0.0001, covering 99% to 99.2% of repertoires, were analysed. The TCS score was defined as the ratio of F50 (clonal expansion) to E x V (chaos), calculated using BLOSUM62-based TCRdist between CDR3 peptides within each V-J. Welch's t-statistics and random forest reduced 500 to 650 V-J features to roughly 13, which were used in a naive Bayes classifier (R e1071). TCRdb redid the processing of the public reads, applying fastp at Q25 and MiXCR, and retained in-frame beta chains. Rows with one shared CDR3 protein collapse into an entry with the most common genes and DNA. None of the V and J calls come from the authors' own analysis; TCRdb made them. Recorded for this sample are some 500,000 distinct CDR3 sequences; about an eighth of them occurred a single time. The top ten clonotypes cover 15% to 20% of the sample.

The CDR3 has 15 amino acids, counting the end cysteine and phenylalanine. Only the CDR3 portion is preserved as DNA: 45 bases, with reading frame beginning at the first base. Taken from the germline V gene, the CDR1 and CDR2 loops are MNHNS and SASEGT. The V end gives up 6 bases and the J end 2 bases, leaving 4 bases in the junction not matched to a gene. This chain is built from TRBV6-1 and TRBJ2-6, and TRBD1 matches 7 of the central bases. This TCR was sampled from a woman aged 18-29 years with Graves' hyperthyroidism. Sequenced sample: blood. DNA sequence: TGTGCCAGCAGCCAGGGGACAGCTGGGGCCAACGTCCTGACTTTC. This sequence encodes CASSQGTAGANVLTF.